These 30 T cell receptor beta chains were sequenced from one sample in a study of beta chain features in type 1 diabetes. These receptors' antigens are unknown. Study results and caveats: Among patients with Type 1 diabetes, TCRB CDR3s were moderately but significantly shorter in every one of the four CD4+ subsets.

What was sequenced were expressed TCRB transcripts, since all of the isolated RNA had been reverse transcribed. TCRdb's copy holds only in-frame clones and misses some; the assay was immunoSEQ multiplex PCR. The sample lists more than 300,000 clones; 10% to 15% were seen once. Material for sequencing was naive CD4+ T cells from blood. The receptors come from a woman younger than 35 with type 1 diabetes.

This clone was seen more than once but under ten times. V and J are TRBV19 and TRBJ1-5, with TRBD1 matching over 8 bases. CDR1 is LNHDA, CDR2 SQIVND, per germline (reference sequence). Trimming at V came to 5 bases and at J to 4 bases, leaving 4 bases not matched to a gene. The CDR3 has 14 residues. CDR3 in amino acids: CASSPGTGNQPQHF. CDR3 nucleotides: TGTGCCAGTAGTCCCGGGACAGGTAATCAGCCCCAGCATTTT.

There are a few counts of this clone. The chain carries TRBV7-2 and TRBJ2-5, with unresolved D. V gave up 5 bases and J gave up 1 base, with 11 bases separating them. The CDR3 runs 14 residues. Per germline, CDR1 SGHTA and CDR2 FQGNSA. DNA for the CDR3: TGTGCCAGCAGCGCGAACTCGGGCCAAGAGACCCAGTACTTC. It is translated as CASSANSGQETQYF.

This clone was detected only a few times. The CDR3 protein is CASSVGTSHRYQETQYF. The DNA of the CDR3 is TGTGCCAGCAGCGTCGGGACTAGCCACCGGTACCAAGAGACCCAGTACTTC. The J gene is TRBJ2-5, the V gene TRBV9, with 9 positions matching TRBD2. This CDR3 has 17 residues. The germline CDR1 and CDR2 sequences are SGDLS and YYNGEE. J lost 0 bases, V lost 2 bases, and 8 bases had no gene match.

A few counts support this clone. This chain links TRBV15 with TRBJ2-1; the match to TRBD2 covers 7 bases. This CDR3 comprises 14 residues. The germline V gene has CDR1 LNHNV and CDR2 YYDKDF (reference sequence). V lost 5 bases, J lost 5 bases, and 6 bases stayed unmatched. The CDR3 protein is CATSRGGGNNEQFF. CDR3 nucleotide sequence: TGTGCCACCAGCCGTGGGGGAGGGAACAATGAGCAGTTCTTC.

The gene calls are TRBV7-2 and TRBJ1-2, with D maybe TRBD1 (5 bases). Trimming left V 4 bases short and J 4 bases short, with 10 bases between. The CDR3 consists of 13 residues. Per germline, CDR1 SGHTA and CDR2 FQGNSA. The CDR3, as DNA: TGTGCCAGCAGCTCGCAGGGTGTCTATGGCTACACCTTC. Its translation: CASSSQGVYGYTF.

The rearrangement joins TRBV9 to TRBJ1-5; unclear D gene. Between the trimmed V and J ends, which lost 1 base and 9 bases, there was a span of 11 bases. Germline CDR1 is SGDLS and CDR2 is YYNGEE. The CDR3 runs 13 residues. In nucleotides, the CDR3 is TGTGCCAGCAGCGTAACCGGAGATCGGCCCCAGCATTTT. Its translation: CASSVTGDRPQHF.

The genes are TRBV29-1 and TRBJ1-2, with no clear D. CDR1 is SQVTM and CDR2 is ANQGSEA in the germline V gene. The CDR3 has 12 amino acids. CDR3 region: CRASGEGYGYTF. The CDR3 nucleotides are TGCAGAGCTTCGGGAGAGGGCTATGGCTACACCTTC.

This clone appeared a few times. The genes are TRBV9 and TRBJ2-5; D possibly corresponds to TRBD2 (6 bases). This CDR3 has 14 amino acids. Germline CDR1 reads SGDLS; CDR2 reads YYNGEE. Trimming removed 5 bases at V and 5 bases at J, with 16 bases between. The chain's CDR3 is CASSALAHRETQYF. For the CDR3, the DNA is TGTGCCAGCAGTGCACTAGCTCACCGGGAGACCCAGTACTTC. The full variable domain, its missing parts supplied by reference TRBV9 and TRBJ2-5, is DSGVTQTPKHLITATGQRVTLRCSPRSGDLSVYWYQQSLDQGLQFLIQYYNGEERAKGNILERFSAQQFPDLHSELNLSSLELGDSALYFCASSALAHRETQYFGPGTRLLVL.

The chain is built from TRBV9 and TRBJ2-3, with TRBD1 matching 7 bases. Germline V gene data show CDR1 as SGDLS and CDR2 as YYNGEE. This CDR3 has 14 residues. Trimming at V came to 0 bases and at J to 8 bases, leaving 6 bases not matched to a gene. The CDR3: CASSVAQGEGTQYF. In nucleotides, the CDR3 is TGTGCCAGCAGCGTAGCTCAGGGGGAAGGTACGCAGTATTTT.

A few counts support this clone. V gene TRBV5-1 combines with J gene TRBJ2-7; D is perhaps TRBD1 (6 bases). The CDR3 is made up of 11 amino acids. Looked up from germline, CDR1 is SGHRS and CDR2 is YFSETQ. Trimming stripped 4 bases from V and 9 bases from J, with 11 bases between. The CDR3 DNA reads as TGCGCCAGCAGCGTAGGACAGCGGCAGTACTTC. This sequence encodes CASSVGQRQYF.

CDR3 sequence (DNA): TGTGCCAGCAGGCGGGAGGGATACGAGCAGTACTTC. Encoded protein: CASRREGYEQYF. V gene TRBV28 combines with J gene TRBJ2-7; 9 bases line up with TRBD2. Germline V gene data show CDR1 as MDHEN and CDR2 as SYDVKM. The ends lost 6 bases at V and 4 bases at J; junction bases unmatched: 1. The CDR3 totals 12 residues.

The rearrangement uses TRBV7-2 and TRBJ2-5, with TRBD1 identical over 7 bases. Trimming at V came to 5 bases and at J to 4 bases, leaving 7 bases not matched to a gene. Germline assignment: CDR1 SGHTA and CDR2 FQGNSA. The CDR3 has 14 residues. The CDR3 sequence is CASSPGQSRETQYF. CDR3 DNA sequence: TGTGCCAGCAGCCCGGGACAGTCGCGAGAGACCCAGTACTTC.

This sequence joins TRBV7-8 and TRBJ1-3; maybe TRBD1 (5 bases). V lost 4 bases, J lost 0 bases, and 10 bases lay in between. The CDR3 sequence is 15 residues long. In germline, CDR1 is SGHVS, CDR2 FQNEAQ. In DNA, the CDR3 is TGTGCCAGCAGCTCGCAGGGTTACTCTGGAAACACCATATATTTT. Its translation is CASSSQGYSGNTIYF.

This chain connects TRBV25-1 to TRBJ1-4, with a tentative D call TRBD1 (6 bases). Germline V gene data show CDR1 as MGHDK and CDR2 as SYGVNS. Trimming cost V 9 bases and J 5 bases, with 22 bases left between them. The CDR3 totals 16 residues. The CDR3: CASQKLQGRGNEKLFF. The DNA of the CDR3 is TGTGCCAGTCAGAAATTACAGGGCAGAGGGAATGAAAAACTGTTTTTT.

A few counts support this clone. V usage is TRBV19 and J usage is TRBJ2-1; perhaps TRBD2 as D (6 bases). The CDR3 has 15 residues. Per the germline V gene, CDR1 is LNHDA and CDR2 is SQIVND (reference sequence). V was cut by 4 bases and J by 10 bases, with 20 bases left in between. The CDR3 DNA reads as TGTGCCAGTAGTACCCTTCGCGGGACCCGGGAGGAGCAGTTCTTC. Translating gives CASSTLRGTREEQFF.

This CDR3 is CASRTLRREKLFF. CDR3 nucleotide sequence: TGTGCCAGCAGAACCCTCCGCAGGGAAAAACTGTTTTTT. The chain uses TRBV28 and TRBJ1-4; D remains unclear. Trimming took 6 bases from V and 8 from J, leaving 13 bases between them. From germline, CDR1 is MDHEN and CDR2 SYDVKM. The CDR3 loop spans 13 amino acids.

This rearrangement joins TRBV5-1 to TRBJ2-3, with 8 bases fitting TRBD2. The germline CDR1 and CDR2 sequences are SGHRS and YFSETQ. Trimming took 4 bases from V and 4 from J; bases not matched to a gene: 11. The CDR3 has 16 amino acids. CDR3 loop: CASSPRGGGGSDTQYF. Written as DNA, the CDR3 is TGCGCCAGCAGCCCCCGGGGGGGCGGAGGCTCAGATACGCAGTATTTT.

This clone was seen more than once but under ten times. CDR3 loop: CASRPTGAGGTDTQYF. CDR3 bases: TGCGCCAGCAGGCCCACCGGCGCGGGGGGGACAGATACGCAGTATTTT. This chain joins TRBV4-1 and TRBJ2-3, with 9 bases aligning to TRBD2. V dropped 6 bases and J dropped 3; count of bases not matched to a gene: 10. This CDR3 contains 16 residues. The germline V gene has CDR1 MGHRA and CDR2 YSYEKL.

The chain has TRBV14 and TRBJ2-5, with D unresolved. V shed 7 bases and J shed 5 bases, with 14 bases lying between them. Germline V lookup: CDR1 SGHDN, CDR2 FVKESK. CDR3 length equals 13 residues. The CDR3: CASKAISTETQYF. CDR3 nucleotide sequence: TGTGCCAGCAAAGCCATTAGTACGGAGACCCAGTACTTC.

Concerning this clone itself: The same CDR3 can be traced to other DNA sequences in this sample. The rearrangement links TRBV7-2 to TRBJ2-7, with D perhaps matching TRBD1 (5 bases). This CDR3 contains 12 residues. From germline, CDR1 is SGHTA and CDR2 FQGNSA. The ends were cut back, 4 bases at V and 4 bases at J, with 8 bases in the middle. CDR3: CASSSGAYEQYF. Here the CDR3 DNA reads TGTGCCAGCAGCTCTGGGGCTTACGAGCAGTACTTC.

This clone was counted only a few times. Within the sample, other DNA sequences also encode this same CDR3. This chain connects TRBV18 to TRBJ1-1; D is ambiguous. This CDR3 is built from 14 residues. From germline, CDR1 is KGHSH and CDR2 LQKENI. Trimming removed 6 bases from V and 1 base from J, with 12 bases in between. CDR3 protein: CASSPPRGNTEAFF. As DNA, the CDR3 is TGTGCCAGCTCGCCGCCCCGGGGGAACACTGAAGCTTTCTTT. Together with reference TRBV18 and TRBJ1-1, the CDR3 gives the full variable domain: NAGVMQNPRHLVRRRGQEARLRCSPMKGHSHVYWYRQLPEEGLKFMVYLQKENIIDESGMPKERFSAEFPKEGPSILRIQQVVRGDSAAYFCASSPPRGNTEAFFGQGTRLTVV.

This clone was detected only a few times. Written as DNA, the CDR3 is TGCGCCAGCAGCACGTCCCGGTCAGGGGGCAGGGATACGCAGTATTTT. It translates to CASSTSRSGGRDTQYF. The gene calls are TRBV5-1 and TRBJ2-3; 8 nucleotides line up with TRBD1. This CDR3 contains 16 residues. Trimming cost V 4 bases and J 6 bases; bases outside gene matches: 13. CDR1 is SGHRS and CDR2 is YFSETQ in the germline V gene.

This clone was seen more than once but under ten times. J is TRBJ2-7 and V is TRBV29-1; D is perhaps TRBD2 (6 bases). There are 14 residues in the CDR3. Germline loops: CDR1 SQVTM, CDR2 ANQGSEA. The ends were cut back, 7 bases at V and 4 bases at J, with 20 bases in the middle. CDR3 region: CSASRTRERYEQYF. CDR3 nucleotide sequence: TGCAGCGCCTCAAGAACTCGGGAGAGGTACGAGCAGTACTTC.

This clone was observed once. The rearrangement links TRBV5-4 to TRBJ2-7, with 8 bases aligning to TRBD2. The CDR3 is made up of 15 amino acids. Germline V gene sequence: CDR1 SGHNT, CDR2 YYREEE (reference sequence). Trimming took 4 bases from V and 4 from J; bases not matched to a gene: 10. CDR3 coding DNA: TGTGCCAGCAGCCCGGGGGGAGCGGGAGTTTACGAGCAGTACTTC. The encoded protein is CASSPGGAGVYEQYF.

This clone was seen a handful of times. The chain carries TRBV2 and TRBJ2-7; D is unclear. This CDR3 is built from 14 residues. Germline V gives CDR1 SNHLY, CDR2 FYNNEI. V dropped 7 bases and J dropped 0 bases, with 13 bases sitting between them. The CDR3 region has the DNA TGTGCCAGCACCGGAACGTGGAGCTCCTACGAGCAGTACTTC. Translated, it gives CASTGTWSSYEQYF.

J is TRBJ2-3 and V is TRBV18, with D uncertain. V was pared by 2 bases and J by 6 bases, with 6 bases between. Germline lookup yields CDR1 KGHSH and CDR2 LQKENI. The CDR3 covers 12 residues. For the CDR3, the DNA is TGTGCCAGCTCACCATCCGAGGATACGCAGTATTTT. This sequence encodes CASSPSEDTQYF. Combining the CDR3 with reference TRBV18 and TRBJ2-3 gives the whole variable domain NAGVMQNPRHLVRRRGQEARLRCSPMKGHSHVYWYRQLPEEGLKFMVYLQKENIIDESGMPKERFSAEFPKEGPSILRIQQVVRGDSAAYFCASSPSEDTQYFGPGTRLTVL.

Points on this clone: The sample has other DNA sequences that encode this CDR3 too. The chain is built from TRBV6-6 and TRBJ2-7; D is unresolved. V gave up 6 bases and J gave up 4 bases, with 7 bases separating them. CDR3 size: 11 residues. The germline V gene has CDR1 MNHNY and CDR2 SVGAGI (reference sequence). Written as DNA, the CDR3 is TGTGCCAGCAGCCCCGCGTACGAGCAGTACTTC. This sequence encodes CASSPAYEQYF.

This clone was seen a handful of times. The genes are TRBV6-1 and TRBJ2-7; D is unclear. This CDR3 is 13 amino acids long. Germline loops: CDR1 MNHNS, CDR2 SASEGT. The V gene lost 3 bases and the J gene lost 0 bases, with 6 bases spanning the gap. The CDR3, as DNA: TGTGCCAGCAGTGACGCCGGCTCCTACGAGCAGTACTTC. Translated, it gives CASSDAGSYEQYF.

The chain combines TRBV4-1 with TRBJ2-7, with TRBD2 matching over 10 bases. Germline CDR1 reads MGHRA; CDR2 reads YSYEKL. This CDR3 has 19 residues. Trimming took 4 bases from V and 3 from J; bases not matched to a gene: 18. This CDR3 is CASSRPESRTGTSVYEQYF. The CDR3 DNA reads as TGCGCCAGCAGCCGACCGGAGAGCCGAACCGGGACTAGCGTCTACGAGCAGTACTTC.

This clone was observed a few times. The chain joins TRBV21-1 to TRBJ1-2. TRBV21-1 corresponds to a pseudogene. The CDR3 is made up of 12 amino acids. As DNA, the CDR3 is TGTGCCAGCTGGAGGAAGGACTATGGCTACACCTTC. This codes for CASWRKDYGYTF.